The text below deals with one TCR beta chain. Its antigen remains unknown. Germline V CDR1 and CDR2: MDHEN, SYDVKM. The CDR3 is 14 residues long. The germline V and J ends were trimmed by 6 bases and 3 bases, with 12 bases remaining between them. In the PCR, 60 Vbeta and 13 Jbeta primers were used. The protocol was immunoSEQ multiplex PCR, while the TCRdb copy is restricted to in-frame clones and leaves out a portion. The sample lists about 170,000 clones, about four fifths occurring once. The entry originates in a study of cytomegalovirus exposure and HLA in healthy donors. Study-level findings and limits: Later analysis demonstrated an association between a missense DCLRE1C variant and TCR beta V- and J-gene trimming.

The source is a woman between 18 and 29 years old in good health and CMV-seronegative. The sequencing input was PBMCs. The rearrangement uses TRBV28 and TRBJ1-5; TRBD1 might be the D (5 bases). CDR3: CASSGHSPNQPQHF. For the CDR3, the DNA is TGTGCCAGCAGCGGACACAGTCCCAATCAGCCCCAGCATTTT.